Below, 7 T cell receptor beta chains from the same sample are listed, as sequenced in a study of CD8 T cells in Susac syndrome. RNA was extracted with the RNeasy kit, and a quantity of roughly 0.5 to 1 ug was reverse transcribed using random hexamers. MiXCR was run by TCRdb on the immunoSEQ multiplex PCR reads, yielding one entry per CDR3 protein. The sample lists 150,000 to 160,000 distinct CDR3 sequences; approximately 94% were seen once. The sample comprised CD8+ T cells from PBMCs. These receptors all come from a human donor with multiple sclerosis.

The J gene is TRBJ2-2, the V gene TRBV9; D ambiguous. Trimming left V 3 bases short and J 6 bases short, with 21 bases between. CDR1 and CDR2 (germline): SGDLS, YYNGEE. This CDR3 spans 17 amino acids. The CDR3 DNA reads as TGTGCCAGCAGCGCCCGATTGGATCTCAGTAATCCCGGGGAGCTGTTTTTT. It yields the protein CASSARLDLSNPGELFF.

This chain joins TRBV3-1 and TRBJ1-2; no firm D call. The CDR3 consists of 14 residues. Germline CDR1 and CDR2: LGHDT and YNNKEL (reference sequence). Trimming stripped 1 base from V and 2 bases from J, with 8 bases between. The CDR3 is CASSQGYGNYGYTF. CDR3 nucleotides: TGTGCCAGCAGCCAAGGGTACGGAAACTATGGCTACACCTTC.

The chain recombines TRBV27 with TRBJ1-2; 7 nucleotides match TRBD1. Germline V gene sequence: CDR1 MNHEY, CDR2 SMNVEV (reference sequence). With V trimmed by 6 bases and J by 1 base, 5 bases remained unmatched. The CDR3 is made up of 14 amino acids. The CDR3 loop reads CASSRTGLNYGYTF. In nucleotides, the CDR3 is TGTGCCAGCAGCAGGACAGGTCTTAACTATGGCTACACCTTC.

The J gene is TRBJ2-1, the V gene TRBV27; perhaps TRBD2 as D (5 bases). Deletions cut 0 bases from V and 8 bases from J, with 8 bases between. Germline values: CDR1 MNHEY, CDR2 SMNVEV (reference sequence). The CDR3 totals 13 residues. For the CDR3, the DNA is TGTGCCAGCAGTTTATCCAGAGGGTATGAGCAGTTCTTC. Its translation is CASSLSRGYEQFF.

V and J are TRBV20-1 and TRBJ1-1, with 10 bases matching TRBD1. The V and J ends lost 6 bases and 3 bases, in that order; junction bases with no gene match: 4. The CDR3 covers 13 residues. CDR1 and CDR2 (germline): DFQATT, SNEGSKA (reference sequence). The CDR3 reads CSAPTGGYTEAFF. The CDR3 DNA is TGCAGTGCACCGACAGGGGGCTACACTGAAGCTTTCTTT.

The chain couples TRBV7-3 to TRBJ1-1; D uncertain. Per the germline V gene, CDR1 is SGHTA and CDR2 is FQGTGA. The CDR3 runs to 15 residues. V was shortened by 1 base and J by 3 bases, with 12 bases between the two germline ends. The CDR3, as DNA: TGTGCCAGCAGCTTAATAATACGCCGGGACACTGAAGCTTTCTTT. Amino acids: CASSLIIRRDTEAFF.

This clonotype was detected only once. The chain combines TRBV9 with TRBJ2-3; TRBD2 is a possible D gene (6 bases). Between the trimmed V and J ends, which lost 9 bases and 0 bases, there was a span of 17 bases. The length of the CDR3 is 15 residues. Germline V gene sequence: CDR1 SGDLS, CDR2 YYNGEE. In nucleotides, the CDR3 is TGTGCCACCGCGGAGGGGCGGGTTAGCACAGATACGCAGTATTTT. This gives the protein CATAEGRVSTDTQYF.